Listed below are T cell receptor beta chains from one sample, sequenced in a study of blood T cell repertoires in COVID-19. Sequencing used immunoSEQ multiplex PCR; TCRdb keeps in-frame clones, though not all of them. The profile shows about 70,000 clones, 81% of them singletons. The sample was peripheral blood. These receptors originate from a woman between 65 and 79 years old with acute or convalescent COVID-19. CDR3s include the opening cysteine and the closing phenylalanine or tryptophan. The D gene is left open where the match is weak. Size is stated for part of the rows, as once, few or many counts, or as a class when the clone is expanded.

clone_size: -; d_call: -; v_call: TRBV6-5; j_call: TRBJ1-1; cdr3_aa: CASSYPGNTEAFF; cdr3_nt: TGTGCCAGCAGTTACCCCGGGAACACTGAAGCTTTCTTT
clone_size: -; d_call: -; v_call: TRBV6-4; j_call: TRBJ2-2; cdr3_aa: CASSRGSGISNTGELFF; cdr3_nt: TGTGCCAGCAGCAGAGGCTCCGGGATATCAAACACCGGGGAGCTGTTTTTT
clone_size: -; d_call: -; v_call: TRBV6-6; j_call: TRBJ2-3; cdr3_aa: CASSYSSASTDTQYF; cdr3_nt: TGTGCCAGCAGTTACTCGAGCGCTAGCACAGATACGCAGTATTTT
clone_size: -; d_call: TRBD1; v_call: TRBV12-3/TRBV12-4; j_call: TRBJ1-6; cdr3_aa: CASSSDRVSPLHF; cdr3_nt: TGTGCCAGCAGTTCGGACAGGGTTTCACCCCTCCACTTT
clone_size: -; d_call: -; v_call: TRBV19; j_call: TRBJ1-5; cdr3_aa: CASRVGGAQPQHF; cdr3_nt: TGTGCCAGTCGGGTCGGGGGTGCCCAGCCCCAGCATTTT
clone_size: -; d_call: -; v_call: TRBV5-8; j_call: TRBJ2-6; cdr3_aa: CASSLWTTSGANVLTF; cdr3_nt: TGTGCCAGCAGCCTCTGGACTACCTCTGGGGCCAACGTCCTGACTTTC
clone_size: -; d_call: TRBD2; v_call: TRBV2; j_call: TRBJ2-2; cdr3_aa: CASSRGLAGGRELFF; cdr3_nt: TGTGCCAGCAGTAGGGGACTAGCGGGAGGTCGGGAGCTGTTTTTT
clone_size: -; d_call: -; v_call: TRBV18; j_call: TRBJ2-4; cdr3_aa: CASSPPTANDIQYF; cdr3_nt: TGTGCCAGCTCACCCCCGACAGCTAACGACATTCAGTACTTC
clone_size: -; d_call: TRBD1; v_call: TRBV3-1/TRBV3-2; j_call: TRBJ1-2; cdr3_aa: CASSQTLQGYNYGYTF; cdr3_nt: TGTGCCAGCAGCCAAACCCTACAGGGGTATAACTATGGCTACACCTTC
clone_size: -; d_call: -; v_call: TRBV11-2; j_call: TRBJ2-1; cdr3_aa: CASSLDSGLGNEQFF; cdr3_nt: TGTGCCAGCAGCTTAGACTCAGGGCTAGGCAATGAGCAGTTCTTC
clone_size: -; d_call: TRBD1; v_call: TRBV7-2; j_call: TRBJ2-7; cdr3_aa: CASSLVSGDRGSEQYF; cdr3_nt: TGTGCCAGCAGCTTAGTCTCTGGGGACAGGGGGAGCGAGCAGTACTTC
clone_size: -; d_call: -; v_call: TRBV28; j_call: TRBJ1-5; cdr3_aa: CASTRVGDQPQHF; cdr3_nt: TGTGCCAGCACCCGGGTAGGAGATCAGCCCCAGCATTTT
clone_size: -; d_call: TRBD1; v_call: TRBV7-9; j_call: TRBJ1-1; cdr3_aa: CASSSGGWGFPEAFF; cdr3_nt: TGTGCCAGCAGCTCAGGGGGGTGGGGCTTCCCTGAAGCTTTCTTT
clone_size: -; d_call: TRBD2; v_call: TRBV7-2; j_call: TRBJ2-1; cdr3_aa: CASSLATGAPAAGARRYNEQFF; cdr3_nt: TGTGCCAGCAGCTTAGCGACTGGGGCCCCGGCCGCGGGAGCCAGACGCTACAATGAGCAGTTCTTC
clone_size: once; d_call: -; v_call: TRBV29-1; j_call: TRBJ2-5; cdr3_aa: CSVYARETQYF; cdr3_nt: TGCAGCGTTTATGCCAGGGAGACCCAGTACTTC
clone_size: -; d_call: -; v_call: TRBV18; j_call: TRBJ1-3; cdr3_aa: CASSLAGAGNTIYF; cdr3_nt: TGTGCCAGCTCACTGGCAGGGGCTGGAAACACCATATATTTT
clone_size: few; d_call: TRBD2; v_call: TRBV6-5; j_call: TRBJ2-7; cdr3_aa: CASSPYLAGDWEQYF; cdr3_nt: TGTGCCAGCAGCCCATACCTAGCGGGGGATTGGGAGCAGTACTTC
clone_size: -; d_call: -; v_call: TRBV19; j_call: TRBJ2-4; cdr3_aa: CASTGFKNIQYF; cdr3_nt: TGTGCCAGTACAGGGTTCAAAAACATTCAGTACTTC
clone_size: few; d_call: -; v_call: TRBV28; j_call: TRBJ2-5; cdr3_aa: CASTGVTQETQYF; cdr3_nt: TGTGCCAGCACGGGAGTAACTCAAGAGACCCAGTACTTC
clone_size: -; d_call: TRBD2; v_call: TRBV7-6; j_call: TRBJ2-3; cdr3_aa: CASSQATSGGTDTQYF; cdr3_nt: TGTGCCAGCAGCCAGGCCACGAGCGGGGGCACAGATACGCAGTATTTT
clone_size: few; d_call: TRBD2; v_call: TRBV20-1; j_call: TRBJ2-7; cdr3_aa: CSASLAGARIYEQYF; cdr3_nt: TGCAGTGCCAGTCTAGCGGGAGCCCGGATCTACGAGCAGTACTTC
clone_size: -; d_call: TRBD2; v_call: TRBV18; j_call: TRBJ2-5; cdr3_aa: CASSPTSGGNGETQYF; cdr3_nt: TGTGCCAGCTCACCCACTAGCGGGGGGAACGGAGAGACCCAGTACTTC
clone_size: -; d_call: TRBD2; v_call: TRBV5-1; j_call: TRBJ2-2; cdr3_aa: CASSSSGGLNTGELFF; cdr3_nt: TGCGCCAGCAGCTCTAGCGGGGGGCTAAACACCGGGGAGCTGTTTTTT
clone_size: -; d_call: TRBD2; v_call: TRBV7-9; j_call: TRBJ2-3; cdr3_aa: CASSYGLAGSDTQYF; cdr3_nt: TGTGCCAGCAGCTACGGACTAGCGGGGTCAGATACGCAGTATTTT
clone_size: -; d_call: -; v_call: TRBV6-6; j_call: TRBJ1-3; cdr3_aa: CASSQRQRLGSGNTIYF; cdr3_nt: TGTGCCAGCAGTCAGCGACAGCGCTTAGGCTCTGGAAACACCATATATTTT
clone_size: few; d_call: -; v_call: TRBV19; j_call: TRBJ2-2; cdr3_aa: CASSLGVRDTGELFF; cdr3_nt: TGTGCCAGTAGCTTAGGAGTGAGAGACACCGGGGAGCTGTTTTTT
clone_size: -; d_call: -; v_call: TRBV6-1; j_call: TRBJ1-4; cdr3_aa: CASSEGADNEKLFF; cdr3_nt: TGTGCCAGCAGTGAAGGGGCAGATAATGAAAAACTGTTTTTT
clone_size: -; d_call: TRBD1; v_call: TRBV11-2; j_call: TRBJ1-1; cdr3_aa: CASSLAPGGTEAFF; cdr3_nt: TGTGCCAGCAGCTTAGCCCCAGGGGGGACTGAAGCTTTCTTT
clone_size: -; d_call: -; v_call: TRBV7-3; j_call: TRBJ1-3; cdr3_aa: CASSTSGMGNTIYF; cdr3_nt: TGTGCCAGCAGCACATCAGGGATGGGAAACACCATATATTTT
clone_size: -; d_call: TRBD1; v_call: TRBV6-5; j_call: TRBJ2-1; cdr3_aa: CASSLEGQGYNEQFF; cdr3_nt: TGTGCCAGCAGTCTCGAAGGACAGGGCTACAATGAGCAGTTCTTC
clone_size: -; d_call: -; v_call: TRBV3-1/TRBV3-2; j_call: TRBJ1-1; cdr3_aa: CASSQGRQPGAEAFF; cdr3_nt: TGTGCCAGCAGCCAAGGGAGACAGCCTGGTGCTGAAGCTTTCTTT
clone_size: -; d_call: -; v_call: TRBV7-9; j_call: TRBJ2-7; cdr3_aa: CASSFSSYEQYF; cdr3_nt: TGTGCCAGCAGCTTCTCCTCCTACGAGCAGTACTTC
clone_size: once; d_call: -; v_call: TRBV7-9; j_call: TRBJ2-3; cdr3_aa: CASSAQQTSMDF; cdr3_nt: TGTGCCAGCAGCGCCCAACAGACCTCCATGGATTTT
clone_size: -; d_call: TRBD1; v_call: TRBV11-2; j_call: TRBJ1-2; cdr3_aa: CASSPGGTSDYGYTF; cdr3_nt: TGTGCCAGCAGTCCAGGGGGCACCTCGGACTATGGCTACACCTTC
clone_size: -; d_call: TRBD2; v_call: TRBV29-1; j_call: TRBJ2-7; cdr3_aa: CSVETGTSGVFEQYF; cdr3_nt: TGCAGCGTAGAGACCGGGACTAGCGGCGTTTTCGAGCAGTACTTC
clone_size: -; d_call: -; v_call: TRBV3-1/TRBV3-2; j_call: TRBJ1-2; cdr3_aa: CASSQDSAGGYTF; cdr3_nt: TGTGCCAGCAGCCAAGATTCGGCAGGAGGCTACACCTTC
clone_size: -; d_call: TRBD1; v_call: TRBV5-1; j_call: TRBJ2-7; cdr3_aa: CASSLTGQGLPGQYF; cdr3_nt: TGCGCCAGCAGCTTGACGGGACAGGGACTCCCGGGGCAGTACTTC
clone_size: -; d_call: -; v_call: TRBV7-9; j_call: TRBJ2-7; cdr3_aa: CASSLDKAYEQYF; cdr3_nt: TGTGCCAGCAGTCTTGACAAGGCCTACGAGCAGTACTTC
clone_size: once; d_call: -; v_call: TRBV5-4; j_call: TRBJ2-5; cdr3_aa: CASTGGQSQETQYF; cdr3_nt: TGTGCCAGTACGGGGGGCCAGTCCCAAGAGACCCAGTACTTC
clone_size: once; d_call: -; v_call: TRBV10-1; j_call: TRBJ1-5; cdr3_aa: CASSPGHPNQPQHF; cdr3_nt: TGCGCCAGCAGCCCGGGACACCCCAATCAGCCCCAGCATTTT
clone_size: -; d_call: -; v_call: TRBV19; j_call: TRBJ1-1; cdr3_aa: CASSITPMNTEAFF; cdr3_nt: TGTGCCAGTAGTATAACTCCGATGAACACTGAAGCTTTCTTT
clone_size: -; d_call: -; v_call: TRBV7-2; j_call: TRBJ1-4; cdr3_aa: CASSSQSLTNEKLFF; cdr3_nt: TGTGCCAGCAGTTCGCAGTCGTTGACTAATGAAAAACTGTTTTTT
clone_size: once; d_call: -; v_call: TRBV5-1; j_call: TRBJ1-5; cdr3_aa: CASSPGGGGNQPQHF; cdr3_nt: TGCGCCAGCAGCCCTGGGGGGGGCGGAAATCAGCCCCAGCATTTT
clone_size: -; d_call: TRBD1; v_call: TRBV27; j_call: TRBJ1-5; cdr3_aa: CASSRDSRQPQHF; cdr3_nt: TGTGCCAGCAGTCGGGACAGCCGGCAGCCCCAGCATTTT
clone_size: -; d_call: TRBD1; v_call: TRBV9; j_call: TRBJ2-2; cdr3_aa: CASSAQPTGAGTGELFF; cdr3_nt: TGTGCCAGCAGCGCCCAACCGACAGGGGCGGGCACCGGGGAGCTGTTTTTT
clone_size: -; d_call: TRBD1; v_call: TRBV6-5; j_call: TRBJ2-7; cdr3_aa: CASNPGTGPYEQYF; cdr3_nt: TGTGCCAGCAACCCCGGGACAGGACCATACGAGCAGTACTTC
clone_size: -; d_call: TRBD1; v_call: TRBV6-5; j_call: TRBJ1-3; cdr3_aa: CASSYEGARGNTIYF; cdr3_nt: TGTGCCAGCAGTTACGAGGGGGCGAGAGGAAACACCATATATTTT
clone_size: -; d_call: TRBD2; v_call: TRBV6-1; j_call: TRBJ2-1; cdr3_aa: CASSEQPSGGANEQFF; cdr3_nt: TGTGCCAGCAGTGAACAACCTAGCGGGGGGGCAAATGAGCAGTTCTTC